The rows below give T cell receptor beta chains drawn from one sample of a study of PD-1 blockade in classical Hodgkin lymphoma. Sequencing used immunoSEQ multiplex PCR; TCRdb keeps in-frame clones, though not all of them. The sample shows 6,000 or so clones, 86% of them seen only once. The material sequenced was peripheral blood mononuclear cells (PBMCs), taken before the second cycle of nivolumab. The receptors come from a human donor with classical Hodgkin lymphoma. Both conserved end residues are part of each CDR3. D genes are given only for firm matches. Only part of the rows carry a size: once, few, many, or a class if the clone is expanded.

V	J	size	D	CDR3	DNA
TRBV6-5	TRBJ2-1	few	-	CASSYRQDRNNEQFF	TGTGCCAGCAGTTACCGCCAGGACAGAAACAATGAGCAGTTCTTC
TRBV15	TRBJ1-2	large	-	CATSRDRAGAGYGYTF	TGTGCCACCAGCAGAGATCGGGCAGGGGCAGGGTATGGCTACACCTTC
TRBV5-1	TRBJ2-2	-	TRBD1	CASSPQGVLGVTGELFF	TGCGCCAGCAGCCCACAGGGGGTTCTGGGGGTCACCGGGGAGCTGTTTTTT
TRBV7-8	TRBJ1-5	-	-	CASSLARDNQPQHF	TGTGCCAGCAGCTTAGCGCGCGACAATCAGCCCCAGCATTTT
TRBV5-4	TRBJ2-1	-	-	CASSPPGTTEQFF	TGTGCCAGCAGCCCCCCGGGTACAACTGAGCAGTTCTTC
TRBV18	TRBJ2-3	-	TRBD2	CASSLRGGLTDTQYF	TGTGCCAGCTCACTCCGGGGAGGGCTCACAGATACGCAGTATTTT
TRBV19	TRBJ1-5	-	-	CASSIWGRDPYSNQPQHF	TGTGCCAGTAGTATTTGGGGCAGGGACCCTTATAGCAATCAGCCCCAGCATTTT
TRBV11-2	TRBJ1-1	-	-	CASSLDGWGMNTEAFF	TGTGCCAGCAGCTTAGATGGGTGGGGTATGAACACTGAAGCTTTCTTT
TRBV18	TRBJ1-5	-	TRBD1	CASSPGTGQPQHF	TGTGCCAGCTCACCCGGGACAGGGCAGCCCCAGCATTTT
TRBV20-1	TRBJ1-2	-	-	CSVEGYTF	TGCAGTGTAGAAGGCTACACCTTC
TRBV7-9	TRBJ1-1	few	TRBD1	CASSADRQNTEAFF	TGTGCCAGCAGTGCGGACAGGCAGAACACTGAAGCTTTCTTT
TRBV29-1	TRBJ1-1	-	-	CSAKGRVDGTEAFF	TGCAGCGCCAAGGGCAGGGTGGATGGCACTGAAGCTTTCTTT
TRBV6-1	TRBJ2-5	-	-	CASSETTQYF	TGTGCCAGCAGTGAGACGACCCAGTACTTC
TRBV2	TRBJ1-5	-	-	CASSEGGSNQPQHF	TGTGCCAGCAGTGAGGGGGGATCAAATCAGCCCCAGCATTTT
TRBV4-2	TRBJ2-5	-	-	CASSLEASLETQYF	TGTGCCAGCAGCTTAGAAGCCAGCTTAGAGACCCAGTACTTC
TRBV30	TRBJ2-3	-	-	CAWSPPGDDTQYF	TGTGCCTGGAGCCCCCCAGGGGATGATACGCAGTATTTT
TRBV5-8	TRBJ1-6	-	-	CASSEMPGRNSPLHF	TGTGCCAGCAGCGAAATGCCGGGCCGTAATTCACCCCTCCACTTT
TRBV5-1	TRBJ2-3	-	TRBD2	CASSLEIAGVSDTQYF	TGCGCCAGCAGCTTGGAGATAGCGGGGGTTTCAGATACGCAGTATTTT